This T cell receptor (beta chain) was sequenced during a study of blood T cell repertoires in COVID-19. The germline V gene encodes CDR1 MNHEY and CDR2 SVGAGI. The CDR3 extends over 15 amino acids. V gave up 5 bases and J gave up 3 bases, with 16 bases separating them. Assay: immunoSEQ multiplex PCR; the TCRdb copy retains only in-frame clones and omits some. This table holds some 240,000 clones, about 86% found once. Donors were grouped by their self-reported clinical history. The sequenced sample was PBMCs or T cells enriched from blood (not recorded which). The V and J genes are TRBV6-5 and TRBJ1-2; D is unresolved. This TCR derives from a man aged 45-60 years who had recovered from COVID-19. The DNA for the CDR3 is TGTGCCAGCAGTAGATTTGAGGCCCCCTACTATGGCTACACCTTC. Translation: CASSRFEAPYYGYTF.